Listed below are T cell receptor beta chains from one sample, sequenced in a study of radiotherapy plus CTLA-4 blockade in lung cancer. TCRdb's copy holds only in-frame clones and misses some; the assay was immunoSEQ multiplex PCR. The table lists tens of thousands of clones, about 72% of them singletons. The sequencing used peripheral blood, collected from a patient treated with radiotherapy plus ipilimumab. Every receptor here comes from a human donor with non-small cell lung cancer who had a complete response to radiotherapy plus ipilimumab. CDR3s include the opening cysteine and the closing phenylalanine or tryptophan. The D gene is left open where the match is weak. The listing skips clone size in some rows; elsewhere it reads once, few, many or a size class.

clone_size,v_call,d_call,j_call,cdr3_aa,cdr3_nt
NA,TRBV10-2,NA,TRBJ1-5,CASTNFGRARGEEQPQHF,TGCGCCAGCACCAACTTCGGCAGGGCTCGGGGGGAGGAACAGCCCCAGCATTTT
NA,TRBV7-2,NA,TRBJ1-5,CASSPGGGFNQPQHF,TGTGCCAGCAGCCCAGGTGGAGGATTTAATCAGCCCCAGCATTTT
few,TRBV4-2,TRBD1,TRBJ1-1,CASSQDARQGNTEAFF,TGTGCCAGCAGCCAAGATGCCCGACAGGGGAACACTGAAGCTTTCTTT
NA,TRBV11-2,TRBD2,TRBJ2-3,CASSLKREGWGTDTQYF,TGTGCCAGCAGCTTAAAGCGGGAGGGCTGGGGCACAGATACGCAGTATTTT
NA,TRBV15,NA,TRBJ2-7,CATSRDPSSYEQYF,TGTGCCACCAGCAGAGATCCCAGCTCCTACGAGCAGTACTTC
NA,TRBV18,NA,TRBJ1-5,CASSPRGTNQPQHF,TGTGCCAGCTCACCGAGGGGGACAAATCAGCCCCAGCATTTT
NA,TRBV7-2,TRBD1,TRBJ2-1,CASSLTPRDRGHNEQFF,TGTGCCAGCAGCTTAACCCCCAGGGACAGGGGCCACAATGAGCAGTTCTTC
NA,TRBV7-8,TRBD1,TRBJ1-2,CASSLAGRGQVYGYTF,TGTGCCAGCAGCTTAGCAGGCAGGGGGCAGGTCTATGGCTACACCTTC
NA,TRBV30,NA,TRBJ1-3,CAWSVGSGSGNTIYF,TGTGCCTGGAGTGTGGGGAGCGGCTCTGGAAACACCATATATTTT
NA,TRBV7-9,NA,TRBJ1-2,CASSLAGVRANYGYTF,TGTGCCAGCAGCTTAGCCGGGGTGAGGGCTAACTATGGCTACACCTTC
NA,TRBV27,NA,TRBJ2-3,CASSPGTDTQYF,TGTGCCAGCAGTCCAGGTACAGATACGCAGTATTTT
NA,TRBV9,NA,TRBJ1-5,CASSVEGRGQPQHF,TGTGCCAGCAGCGTAGAAGGGAGAGGGCAGCCCCAGCATTTT
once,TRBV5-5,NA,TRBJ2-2,CASTPPPGAHGELFF,TGTGCCAGCACCCCGCCCCCAGGGGCTCACGGGGAGCTGTTTTTT
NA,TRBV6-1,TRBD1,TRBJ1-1,CASSGQGPEAFF,TGTGCCAGCAGTGGACAGGGACCTGAAGCTTTCTTT
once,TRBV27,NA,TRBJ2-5,CAIGRVQETQYF,TGTGCCATTGGCAGGGTCCAAGAGACCCAGTACTTC
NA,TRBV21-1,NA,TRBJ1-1,CASNRIGTGGTEAFF,TGTGCCAGCAACCGAATTGGGACAGGGGGCACTGAAGCTTTCTTT
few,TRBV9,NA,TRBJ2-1,CASSLTTSVNEQFF,TGTGCCAGCAGCCTGACGACTAGTGTCAATGAGCAGTTCTTC
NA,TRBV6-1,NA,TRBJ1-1,CASSEYLEGEAFF,TGTGCCAGCAGTGAATATCTAGAAGGGGAAGCTTTCTTT
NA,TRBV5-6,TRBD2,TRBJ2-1,CASSPPLAPSYNEQFF,TGTGCCAGCAGCCCGCCACTAGCGCCATCCTACAATGAGCAGTTCTTC
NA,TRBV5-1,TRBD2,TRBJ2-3,CASSLEASGMADTQYF,TGCGCCAGCAGCTTGGAGGCTAGCGGGATGGCAGATACGCAGTATTTT
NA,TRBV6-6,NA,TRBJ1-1,CASSYIAGRNTEAFF,TGTGCCAGCAGTTACATAGCGGGGCGCAACACTGAAGCTTTCTTT
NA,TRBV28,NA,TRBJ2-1,CASSLNRGEQFF,TGTGCCAGCAGTTTAAACCGGGGTGAGCAGTTCTTC
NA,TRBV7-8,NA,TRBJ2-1,CASSLVGVVTGEQFF,TGTGCCAGCAGCTTAGTTGGAGTGGTTACGGGTGAGCAGTTCTTC
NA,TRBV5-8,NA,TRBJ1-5,CASSFEGYSNQPQHF,TGTGCCAGCAGCTTCGAAGGATATAGCAATCAGCCCCAGCATTTT
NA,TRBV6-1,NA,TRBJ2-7,CASSEGGGPSYEQYF,TGTGCCAGCAGTGAAGGGGGGGGGCCTTCCTACGAGCAGTACTTC
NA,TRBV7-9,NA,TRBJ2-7,CASSDRDGTYEQYF,TGTGCCAGCAGCGATCGGGACGGAACCTACGAGCAGTACTTC
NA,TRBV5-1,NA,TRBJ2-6,CARSGGDRVPGANVLTF,TGCGCCCGCAGCGGGGGGGACAGGGTGCCTGGGGCCAACGTCCTGACTTTC
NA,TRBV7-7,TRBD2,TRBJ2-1,CASSFSPSGRASYNEQFF,TGTGCTAGCAGCTTCTCACCAAGCGGGAGGGCCTCCTACAATGAGCAGTTCTTC
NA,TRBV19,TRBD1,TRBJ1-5,CASSPGTGGQPQHF,TGTGCCAGTAGTCCCGGGACAGGGGGTCAGCCCCAGCATTTT
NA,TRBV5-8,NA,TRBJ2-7,CASSLRTAGSYEQYF,TGTGCCAGCAGCTTAAGGACAGCGGGCTCCTACGAGCAGTACTTC
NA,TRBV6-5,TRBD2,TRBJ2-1,CASIISGGAYNEQFF,TGTGCCAGCATAATTAGCGGGGGGGCCTACAATGAGCAGTTCTTC
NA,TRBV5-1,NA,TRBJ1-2,CASSLQPPGNYGYTF,TGCGCCAGCAGCTTGCAACCCCCAGGGAATTATGGCTACACCTTC
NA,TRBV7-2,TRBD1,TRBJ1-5,CASSLSQGAGGKHF,TGTGCCAGCAGCTTAAGCCAGGGGGCAGGGGGTAAGCATTTT
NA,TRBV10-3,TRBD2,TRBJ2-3,CAISQLAGSTDTQYF,TGTGCCATCAGTCAACTAGCGGGTTCCACAGATACGCAGTATTTT
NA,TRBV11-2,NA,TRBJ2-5,CASSLEQMPQETQYF,TGTGCCAGCAGCTTAGAGCAGATGCCTCAAGAGACCCAGTACTTC
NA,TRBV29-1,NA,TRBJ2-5,CSVSPSPRIQYF,TGCAGCGTTTCGCCTAGCCCACGTATCCAGTACTTC
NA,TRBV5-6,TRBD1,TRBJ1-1,CASSYTRDRINTEAFF,TGTGCCAGCAGCTATACCAGGGACAGGATCAACACTGAAGCTTTCTTT
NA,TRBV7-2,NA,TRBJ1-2,CASSLEPQGGRYGYTF,TGTGCCAGCAGCTTAGAACCCCAGGGAGGTCGCTATGGCTACACCTTC
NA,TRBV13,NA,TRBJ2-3,CASSLIARETDTQYF,TGTGCCAGCAGCTTAATCGCACGAGAGACAGATACGCAGTATTTT
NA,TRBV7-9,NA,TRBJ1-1,CASRERQANTEAFF,TGTGCCAGCAGAGAAAGACAGGCAAACACTGAAGCTTTCTTT
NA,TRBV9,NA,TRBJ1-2,CASTKNSVGSGYTF,TGTGCCAGCACCAAAAACTCTGTAGGCTCAGGCTACACCTTC
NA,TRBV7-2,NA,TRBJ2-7,CASSFGGALYEQYF,TGTGCCAGCAGCTTTGGTGGTGCACTCTACGAGCAGTACTTC
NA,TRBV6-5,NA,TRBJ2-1,CASSTGNNEQFF,TGTGCCAGCAGTACAGGTAACAATGAGCAGTTCTTC
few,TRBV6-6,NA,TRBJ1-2,CASSTTDGYGYTF,TGTGCCAGCAGTACGACAGACGGCTATGGCTACACCTTC
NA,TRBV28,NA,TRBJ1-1,CVSVGTEAFF,TGTGTCTCCGTGGGCACTGAAGCTTTCTTT
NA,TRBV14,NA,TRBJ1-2,CASSSGVQSGKTYGYTF,TGTGCCAGCAGCAGCGGCGTGCAATCTGGAAAGACCTATGGCTACACCTTC
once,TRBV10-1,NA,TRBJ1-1,CASKAGTALNTEAFF,TGCGCCAGCAAAGCAGGGACGGCCTTGAACACTGAAGCTTTCTTT
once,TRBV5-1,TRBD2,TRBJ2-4,CASSYNPGLARNIQYF,TGCGCCAGCAGCTATAACCCCGGACTAGCCAGAAACATTCAGTACTTC
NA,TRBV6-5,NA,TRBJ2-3,CASSYSSGLRNTQYF,TGTGCCAGCAGTTACTCTTCAGGGTTGAGGAATACGCAGTATTTT
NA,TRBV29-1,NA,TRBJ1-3,CSVSLSGNTIYF,TGCAGCGTATCTCTTTCTGGAAACACCATATATTTT